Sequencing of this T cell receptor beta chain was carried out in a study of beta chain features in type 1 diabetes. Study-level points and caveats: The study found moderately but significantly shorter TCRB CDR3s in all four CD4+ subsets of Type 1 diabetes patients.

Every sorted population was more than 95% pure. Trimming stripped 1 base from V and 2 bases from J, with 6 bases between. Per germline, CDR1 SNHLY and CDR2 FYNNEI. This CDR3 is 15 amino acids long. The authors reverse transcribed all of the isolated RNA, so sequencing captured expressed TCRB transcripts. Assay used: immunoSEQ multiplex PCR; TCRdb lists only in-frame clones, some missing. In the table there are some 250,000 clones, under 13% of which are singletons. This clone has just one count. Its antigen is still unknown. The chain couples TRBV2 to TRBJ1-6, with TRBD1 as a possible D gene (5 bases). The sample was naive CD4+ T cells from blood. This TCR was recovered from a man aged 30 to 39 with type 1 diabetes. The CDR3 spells CASSEGQTYNSPLHF. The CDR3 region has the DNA TGTGCCAGCAGTGAAGGACAGACCTATAATTCACCCCTCCACTTT.